This T cell receptor (beta chain) was sequenced in a study of T cell responses to AZD1222 COVID-19 vaccine. Notes on the study in general: Possibly, clonal diversity was underestimated; donors were largely white British and included more females.

The CDR3 runs 15 residues. Germline-derived CDR1 and CDR2 are SGHAT and FQNNGV. The V end lost 3 bases, the J end lost 0 bases, and 9 bases lay between the germline ends. Using immunoSEQ multiplex PCR, the repertoire was profiled, and TCRdb retains in-frame clones only, with some absent. Among 150,000 to 200,000 clones, 90% were seen once, and the ten largest hold 2.5% to 3%. Comments on this clone: What it binds is unknown.

This clonotype was obtained from an adult in good health. The sequenced sample was peripheral blood, obtained on day 0 of AZD1222 vaccination. The chain recombines TRBV11-2 with TRBJ2-1; D might be TRBD1 or TRBD2, each matching 5 bases. The CDR3 sequence: CASSLGTPSYNEQFF. DNA for the CDR3: TGTGCCAGCAGCTTGGGGACCCCCTCCTACAATGAGCAGTTCTTC.